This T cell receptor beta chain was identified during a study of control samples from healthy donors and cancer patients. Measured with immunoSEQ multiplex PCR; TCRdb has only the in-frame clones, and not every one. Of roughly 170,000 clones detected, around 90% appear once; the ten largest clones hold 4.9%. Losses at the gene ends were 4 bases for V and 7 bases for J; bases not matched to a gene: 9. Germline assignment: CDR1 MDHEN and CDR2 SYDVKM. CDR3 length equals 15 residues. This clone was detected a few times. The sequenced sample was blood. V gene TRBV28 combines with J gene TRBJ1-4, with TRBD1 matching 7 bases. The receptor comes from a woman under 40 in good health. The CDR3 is CASSSQEGAGEKLFF. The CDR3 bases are TGTGCCAGCAGTTCCCAGGAGGGGGCAGGTGAAAAACTGTTTTTT.